This TCR beta chain was retrieved from a study of patients and donors after allogeneic stem cell transplantation. Germline assignment: CDR1 MNHNS and CDR2 SASEGT. V dropped 6 bases and J dropped 8 bases, with 14 bases sitting between them. The CDR3 is 14 residues long. Each CDR3 protein is one row after TCRdb ran MiXCR on the RT-PCR reads. Of about 410,000 distinct CDR3 sequences in the sample, under 20% were seen once. The source of this sequence is a human donor who was either an allogeneic HSCT recipient or a stem cell or donor lymphocyte infusion donor (not recorded which). It is not recorded whose cells these are; they may come from a transplant donor. Sequenced material: blood, either unsorted or a sorted T cell fraction (not recorded which). The chain has TRBV6-1 and TRBJ1-6; maybe TRBD1 (6 bases). CDR3 loop: CASSPGQGYSPLHF. In DNA, the CDR3 is TGTGCCAGCAGCCCGGGGCAGGGGTATTCACCCCTCCACTTT.